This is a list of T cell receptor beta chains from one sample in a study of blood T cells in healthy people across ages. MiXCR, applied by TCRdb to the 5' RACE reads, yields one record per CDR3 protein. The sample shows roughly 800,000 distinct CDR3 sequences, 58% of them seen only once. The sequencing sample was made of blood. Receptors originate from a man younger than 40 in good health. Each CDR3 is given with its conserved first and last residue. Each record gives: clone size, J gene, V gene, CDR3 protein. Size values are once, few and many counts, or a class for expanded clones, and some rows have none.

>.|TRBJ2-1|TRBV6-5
CASSYSLTGGVYNEQFF
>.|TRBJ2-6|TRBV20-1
CSAILAGFSVGANVLTF
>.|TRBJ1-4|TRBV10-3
CAISPTNEKLFF
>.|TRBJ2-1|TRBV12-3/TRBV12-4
CASSGQKNEQFF
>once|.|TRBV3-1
CASSDRFDGEETQYF
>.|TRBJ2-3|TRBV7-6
CASSLVRSQSPDTQYF
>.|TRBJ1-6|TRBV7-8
CASSSGTGELSSYNSPLHF
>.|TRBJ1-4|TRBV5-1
CASSPLDPRDEKLFF
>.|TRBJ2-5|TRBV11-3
CASNLNGLQETQYF
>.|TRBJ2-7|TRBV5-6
CASSELTGWHYEQYF
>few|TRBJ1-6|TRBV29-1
CSVRANSGSPLHF
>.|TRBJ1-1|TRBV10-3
CAISESRNTEAFF
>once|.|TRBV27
CASSFYGVDQSYEQYF
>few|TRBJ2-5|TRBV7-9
CASSPPFPSGLQETQYF
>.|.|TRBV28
CASSLPGVTYNEQYF
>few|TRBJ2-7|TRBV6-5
CASTNQGARSYEQYF
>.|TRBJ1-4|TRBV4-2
CASSHNAPGTGGEKLFF
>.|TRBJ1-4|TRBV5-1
CASSSTGTGSEKLFF
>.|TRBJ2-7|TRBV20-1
CSARPGLAGDLYF
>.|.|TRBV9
CASSTQTGAGVHEQYF
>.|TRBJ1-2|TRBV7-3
CASSATGVGYTF
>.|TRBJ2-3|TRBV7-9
CASRMGSDTQYF
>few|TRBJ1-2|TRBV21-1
CASSKHYGYTF
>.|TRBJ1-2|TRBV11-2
CASSLNRAGDGYTF
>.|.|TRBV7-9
CASSSPTGVGYEQYF
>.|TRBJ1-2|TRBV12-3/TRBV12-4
CASSPPLGRATF
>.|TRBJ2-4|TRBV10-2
CASKGPGTAKNIQYF
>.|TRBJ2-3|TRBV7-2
CASGQGFADTQYF
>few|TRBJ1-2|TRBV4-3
CASSPIRGQSYGYTF
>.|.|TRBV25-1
CASSEDSAEQYF
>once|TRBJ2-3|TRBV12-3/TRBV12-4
CASSFLGQGAIDTQYF